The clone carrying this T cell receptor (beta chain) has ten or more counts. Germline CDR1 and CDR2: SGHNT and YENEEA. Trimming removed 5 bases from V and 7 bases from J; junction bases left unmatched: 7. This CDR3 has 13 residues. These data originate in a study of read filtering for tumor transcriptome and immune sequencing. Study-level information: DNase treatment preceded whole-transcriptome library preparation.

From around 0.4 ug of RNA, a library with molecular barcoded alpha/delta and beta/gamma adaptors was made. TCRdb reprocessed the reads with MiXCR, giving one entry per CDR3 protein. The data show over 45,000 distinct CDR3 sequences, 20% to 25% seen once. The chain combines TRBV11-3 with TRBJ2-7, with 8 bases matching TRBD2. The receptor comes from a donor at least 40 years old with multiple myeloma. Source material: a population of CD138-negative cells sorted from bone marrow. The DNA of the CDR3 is TGTGCCAGCAGCCCCTGGACTAGCAGGGAGCAGTACTTC. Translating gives CASSPWTSREQYF.